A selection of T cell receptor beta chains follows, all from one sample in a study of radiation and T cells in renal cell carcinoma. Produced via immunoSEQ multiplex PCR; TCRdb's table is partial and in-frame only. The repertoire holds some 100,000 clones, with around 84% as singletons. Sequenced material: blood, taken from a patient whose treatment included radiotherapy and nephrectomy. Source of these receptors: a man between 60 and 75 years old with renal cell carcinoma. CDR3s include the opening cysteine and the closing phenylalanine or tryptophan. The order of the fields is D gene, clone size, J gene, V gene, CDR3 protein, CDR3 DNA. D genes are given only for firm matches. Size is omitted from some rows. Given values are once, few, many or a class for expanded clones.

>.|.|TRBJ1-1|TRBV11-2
CASSFSRVNTEAFF
TGTGCCAGCAGCTTTTCCAGGGTCAACACTGAAGCTTTCTTT
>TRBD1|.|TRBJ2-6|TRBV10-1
CASSGQGPSGANVLTF
TGCGCCAGCAGTGGACAGGGACCCTCTGGGGCCAACGTCCTGACTTTC
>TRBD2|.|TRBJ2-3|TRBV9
CASSVGTSGGTSTDTQYF
TGTGCCAGCAGCGTAGGGACTAGCGGGGGAACTAGCACAGATACGCAGTATTTT
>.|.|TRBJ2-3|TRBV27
CASSLPGTSTDTQYF
TGTGCCAGCAGTTTACCCGGGACCAGCACAGATACGCAGTATTTT
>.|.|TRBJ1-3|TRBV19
CASRQGSGNTIYF
TGTGCCAGTAGACAGGGCTCTGGAAACACCATATATTTT
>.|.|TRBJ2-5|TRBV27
CASSLSRGTQETQYF
TGTGCCAGCAGTTTATCCCGGGGCACCCAAGAGACCCAGTACTTC
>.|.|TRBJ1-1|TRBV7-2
CASSLLWNTEAFF
TGTGCCAGCAGCTTATTATGGAACACTGAAGCTTTCTTT
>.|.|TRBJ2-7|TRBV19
CASSATGNDEQYF
TGTGCCAGTAGTGCCACAGGGAATGACGAGCAGTACTTC
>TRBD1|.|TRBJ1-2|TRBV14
CASSQGTGAHYGYTF
TGTGCCAGCAGCCAGGGGACAGGGGCCCACTATGGCTACACCTTC
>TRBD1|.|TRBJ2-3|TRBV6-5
CASARKQGADTQYF
TGTGCCAGCGCCCGCAAACAGGGGGCAGATACGCAGTATTTT
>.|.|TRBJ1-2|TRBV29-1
CSAMPGPEQFNYGYTF
TGCAGCGCCATGCCGGGACCGGAGCAATTTAACTATGGCTACACCTTC
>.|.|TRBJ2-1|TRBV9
CASSVATVYNEQFF
TGTGCCAGCAGCGTAGCGACAGTCTACAATGAGCAGTTCTTC
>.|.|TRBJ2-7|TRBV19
CASTPGYGGYEQYF
TGTGCCAGTACCCCAGGGTACGGGGGCTACGAGCAGTACTTC
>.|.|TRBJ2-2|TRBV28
CASSTGGTTTGELFF
TGTGCCAGCAGTACAGGGGGGACTACGACCGGGGAGCTGTTTTTT
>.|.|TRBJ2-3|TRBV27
CASSREGSTTDTQYF
TGTGCCAGCAGCCGTGAAGGGAGTACCACAGATACGCAGTATTTT
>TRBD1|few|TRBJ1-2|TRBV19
CASSTPSRTGEYGYTF
TGTGCCAGTAGCACCCCGTCTCGGACAGGGGAATATGGCTACACCTTC
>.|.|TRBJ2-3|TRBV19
CASSTYGGGTRTDTQYF
TGTGCCAGTAGTACCTACGGCGGGGGCACGCGCACAGATACGCAGTATTTT
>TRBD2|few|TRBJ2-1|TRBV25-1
CASSGSGRGLNNEQFF
TGTGCCAGCAGTGGGAGCGGGAGGGGATTAAACAATGAGCAGTTCTTC
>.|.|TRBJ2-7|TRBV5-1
CASSLGLQIGEQYF
TGCGCCAGCAGCTTGGGACTGCAGATCGGCGAGCAGTACTTC
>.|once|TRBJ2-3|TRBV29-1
CSVGGGAPADTQYF
TGCAGCGTTGGGGGAGGTGCCCCGGCAGATACGCAGTATTTT
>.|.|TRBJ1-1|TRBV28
CASSFRGSEAFF
TGTGCCAGCAGTTTTCGAGGGTCTGAAGCTTTCTTT
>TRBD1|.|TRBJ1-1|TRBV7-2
CASSPDRGTPEAFF
TGTGCCAGCAGCCCGGACAGGGGGACTCCTGAAGCTTTCTTT
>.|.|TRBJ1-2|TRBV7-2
CASSLDGSSRGYTF
TGTGCCAGCAGCTTAGATGGCAGTTCTCGGGGCTACACCTTC
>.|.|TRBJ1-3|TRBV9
CASSVDGSGPLGGNTIYF
TGTGCCAGCAGCGTAGACGGCAGTGGTCCCCTGGGAGGAAACACCATATATTTT
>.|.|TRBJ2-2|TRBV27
CASSPPSRLGRNTGELFF
TGTGCCAGCAGTCCCCCTTCCCGGCTGGGACGGAACACCGGGGAGCTGTTTTTT
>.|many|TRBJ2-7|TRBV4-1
CASSQPARGSYEQYF
TGCGCCAGCAGCCAACCTGCCCGGGGTTCCTACGAGCAGTACTTC
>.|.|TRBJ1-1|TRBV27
CASSLSRNTEAFF
TGTGCCAGCAGTTTAAGTAGGAACACTGAAGCTTTCTTT
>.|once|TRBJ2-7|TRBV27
CASSFRSRFPYEQYF
TGTGCCAGCAGTTTTAGGTCTCGATTTCCCTACGAGCAGTACTTC
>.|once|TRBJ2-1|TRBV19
CASSILGAVDNEQFF
TGTGCCAGTAGTATTCTGGGGGCGGTTGACAATGAGCAGTTCTTC
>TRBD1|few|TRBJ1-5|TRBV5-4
CASSLQGNQPQHF
TGTGCCAGCAGCTTACAGGGGAATCAGCCCCAGCATTTT